A selection of T cell receptor beta chains follows, all from one sample in a study of control samples from healthy donors and cancer patients. Libraries were prepared by immunoSEQ multiplex PCR; TCRdb keeps only in-frame clonotypes and omits some of them. The repertoire holds 100,000 to 150,000 clones, just under 95% seen once, with less than 7% in the top ten. Sequences were obtained from blood. The origin of the receptors is a man aged 18-30 years in good health. CDR3s include the opening cysteine and the closing phenylalanine or tryptophan. The D gene is left open where the match is weak. The size of a clone is reported for some rows only, either as once, few or many, or as a class for expanded clones.

V gene	clone size	J gene	D gene	CDR3 protein	CDR3 DNA
TRBV7-9	few	TRBJ1-6	TRBD1	CASSPLGQDGSPLHF	TGTGCCAGCAGCCCGCTAGGACAGGACGGATCACCCCTCCACTTT
TRBV9	.	TRBJ2-1	.	CASSAQGWEQFF	TGTGCCAGCAGCGCACAGGGCTGGGAGCAGTTCTTC
TRBV25-1	.	TRBJ1-4	.	CASSEWPNEKLFF	TGTGCCAGCAGTGAATGGCCTAATGAAAAACTGTTTTTT
TRBV28	.	TRBJ1-5	.	CASSLWVRQPQHF	TGTGCCAGCAGTTTATGGGTGCGACAGCCCCAGCATTTT
TRBV7-2	.	TRBJ2-3	.	CASSFTDTQYF	TGTGCCAGCAGCTTCACAGATACGCAGTATTTT
TRBV27	.	TRBJ2-6	.	CASSRGPGTYHIWANVLTF	TGTGCCAGCAGTCGAGGTCCCGGGACATACCACATCTGGGCCAACGTCCTGACTTTC
TRBV11-3	.	TRBJ2-1	TRBD2	CASSLDRWLAGGLGRGEQFF	TGTGCCAGCAGCTTAGATCGCTGGCTAGCGGGGGGGCTGGGTCGTGGTGAGCAGTTCTTC
TRBV7-9	once	TRBJ2-5	TRBD2	CASSPGLAGGYQETQYF	TGTGCCAGCAGCCCCGGACTAGCGGGGGGGTACCAAGAGACCCAGTACTTC
TRBV9	.	TRBJ2-3	.	CASSGQRGGLSTDTQYF	TGTGCCAGCAGCGGGCAAAGGGGCGGGCTGAGCACAGATACGCAGTATTTT
TRBV6-5	.	TRBJ2-3	TRBD2	CATRLAGGTDTQYF	TGTGCCACCCGACTAGCGGGGGGCACAGATACGCAGTATTTT
TRBV9	.	TRBJ2-5	TRBD2	CASSAVAGGRETQYF	TGTGCCAGCAGCGCGGTAGCGGGGGGCCGGGAGACCCAGTACTTC
TRBV30	few	TRBJ2-7	TRBD1	CAWSGGTAGPREQYF	TGTGCCTGGAGTGGAGGGACAGCCGGGCCTCGCGAGCAGTACTTC
TRBV5-1	.	TRBJ1-2	TRBD1	CASSLRTGTMGGYTF	TGCGCCAGCAGCTTGAGGACAGGGACTATGGGTGGCTACACCTTC
TRBV18	once	TRBJ2-5	TRBD2	CASTPLRGGQETQYF	TGTGCCAGCACACCATTGCGGGGGGGCCAAGAGACCCAGTACTTC
TRBV6-5	few	TRBJ1-5	TRBD1	CASSSTGPDPQHF	TGTGCCAGCAGTTCGACAGGGCCGGATCCCCAGCATTTT
TRBV19	.	TRBJ2-5	TRBD2	CASSMGLQETQYF	TGTGCCAGTAGTATGGGACTACAAGAGACCCAGTACTTC
TRBV6-6	.	TRBJ2-7	TRBD1	CASSYDGQATYEQYF	TGTGCCAGCAGTTACGACGGACAGGCAACCTACGAGCAGTACTTC
TRBV5-1	.	TRBJ1-1	.	CASSLDTANTEAFF	TGCGCCAGCAGCTTGGATACGGCGAACACTGAAGCTTTCTTT
TRBV24-1	.	TRBJ2-3	.	CATSDSRGTDTQYF	TGTGCCACCAGTGACTCGCGAGGCACAGATACGCAGTATTTT
TRBV7-2	.	TRBJ1-1	.	CAGSLDRSEAFF	TGTGCCGGCAGCTTAGACAGGTCTGAAGCTTTCTTT
TRBV5-1	once	TRBJ2-3	TRBD2	CASSLRLAGVLPDTQYF	TGCGCCAGCAGCCTCCGACTAGCGGGGGTCTTGCCAGATACGCAGTATTTT
TRBV9	.	TRBJ1-4	.	CASSPPGEKLFF	TGTGCCAGCAGCCCACCGGGGGAAAAACTGTTTTTT
TRBV7-9	.	TRBJ2-3	.	CASKYSGGYTDTQYF	TGTGCCAGCAAATACAGTGGGGGCTACACAGATACGCAGTATTTT
TRBV7-3	.	TRBJ2-3	.	CASSFYNRGCLPDTQYF	TGTGCCAGCAGCTTTTATAACCGGGGGTGTTTGCCAGATACGCAGTATTTT
TRBV11-2	.	TRBJ2-3	.	CASSPGTSTDTQYF	TGTGCCAGCAGCCCAGGAACTAGCACAGATACGCAGTATTTT
TRBV5-1	.	TRBJ2-3	.	CASSLLPDTQYF	TGCGCCAGCAGCTTATTACCAGATACGCAGTATTTT
TRBV19	.	TRBJ2-7	.	CASSPGSRVYEQYF	TGTGCCAGTAGTCCCGGGTCGCGGGTCTACGAGCAGTACTTC
TRBV11-3	.	TRBJ2-5	TRBD1	CASSSTGVRTQYF	TGTGCCAGCAGCTCGACAGGGGTGAGGACCCAGTACTTC
TRBV3-1/TRBV3-2	.	TRBJ2-5	.	CASSPRTLKETQYF	TGTGCCAGCAGCCCTAGGACACTAAAAGAGACCCAGTACTTC
TRBV7-2	.	TRBJ2-3	.	CASSRWGSHTDTQYF	TGTGCCAGCAGCCGGTGGGGATCTCACACAGATACGCAGTATTTT
TRBV30	.	TRBJ1-3	TRBD1	CAWGADRGPGGNTIYF	TGTGCCTGGGGGGCGGACAGGGGTCCGGGTGGAAACACCATATATTTT
TRBV5-1	once	TRBJ2-5	TRBD1	CASSSGQAQETQYF	TGCGCCAGCAGCTCGGGACAGGCTCAAGAGACCCAGTACTTC
TRBV30	.	TRBJ2-1	TRBD2	CARTSGTSGYNEQFF	TGTGCCCGCACATCCGGGACTAGCGGATACAATGAGCAGTTCTTC
TRBV10-3	few	TRBJ2-1	.	CAISDSYNEQFF	TGTGCCATCAGTGACTCGTACAATGAGCAGTTCTTC
TRBV11-3	.	TRBJ2-3	TRBD2	CASSSGRRESSTDTQYF	TGTGCCAGCAGCTCCGGGAGGAGAGAGAGTAGCACAGATACGCAGTATTTT
TRBV2	.	TRBJ2-3	.	CASSEIKGHAYF	TGTGCCAGCAGTGAAATAAAGGGGCATGCGTATTTT
TRBV5-5	.	TRBJ2-5	.	CASSLIMGETQYF	TGTGCCAGCAGCTTAATAATGGGTGAGACCCAGTACTTC
TRBV6-6	.	TRBJ2-5	TRBD2	CASSTGTSGVETQYF	TGTGCCAGCAGTACCGGGACTAGCGGGGTGGAGACCCAGTACTTC
TRBV30	.	TRBJ1-1	.	CAWSVRSPNTEAFF	TGTGCCTGGAGTGTACGTTCGCCGAACACTGAAGCTTTCTTT
TRBV24-1	.	TRBJ1-3	.	CATRTSRGSGNTIYF	TGTGCCACTAGAACCTCAAGGGGATCTGGAAACACCATATATTTT
TRBV7-3	once	TRBJ2-3	.	CASSYARGDTQYF	TGTGCCAGCAGCTACGCCAGAGGGGATACGCAGTATTTT
TRBV6-2/TRBV6-3	few	TRBJ1-1	TRBD1	CASSARTGEAFF	TGTGCCAGCAGTGCCAGGACAGGAGAAGCTTTCTTT
TRBV7-2	.	TRBJ2-5	.	CASSLVQGTQYF	TGTGCCAGCAGCTTGGTTCAGGGGACCCAGTACTTC
TRBV18	once	TRBJ2-1	.	CASSPPRGNNEQFF	TGTGCCAGCTCACCACCGAGGGGGAACAATGAGCAGTTCTTC
TRBV5-1	.	TRBJ1-3	.	CASSLGGGAAGSGNTIYF	TGCGCCAGCAGCTTGGGCGGGGGAGCGGCGGGCTCTGGAAACACCATATATTTT
TRBV12-3/TRBV12-4	.	TRBJ2-5	.	CASSLQETQYF	TGTGCCAGCAGCCTTCAAGAGACCCAGTACTTC
TRBV6-6	.	TRBJ2-3	.	CASTHPTKADTQYF	TGTGCCAGCACCCACCCGACGAAAGCAGATACGCAGTATTTT
TRBV13	.	TRBJ1-1	.	CASSWRGLGAANTEAFF	TGTGCCAGCAGCTGGAGGGGACTTGGGGCAGCCAACACTGAAGCTTTCTTT
TRBV11-2	few	TRBJ1-5	TRBD1	CASSLGDGDRVNQPQHF	TGTGCCAGCAGCTTAGGGGACGGGGACAGGGTGAATCAGCCCCAGCATTTT
TRBV21-1	.	TRBJ1-1	.	CASRGVLGTEAFF	TGTGCCAGCCGTGGGGTGTTAGGCACTGAAGCTTTCTTT
TRBV15	.	TRBJ2-5	TRBD2	CATSRETSGQETQYF	TGTGCCACCAGCAGGGAAACTAGCGGCCAAGAGACCCAGTACTTC
TRBV18	.	TRBJ2-5	TRBD1	CASSPPRLQGGSETQYF	TGTGCCAGCTCACCTCCAAGGTTACAGGGGGGCAGCGAGACCCAGTACTTC
TRBV27	.	TRBJ2-7	.	CASSLSGGAVEQYF	TGTGCCAGCAGTTTATCCGGCGGGGCGGTCGAGCAGTACTTC
TRBV6-1	.	TRBJ1-2	.	CASSESTVYGYTF	TGTGCCAGCAGTGAAAGTACTGTATATGGCTACACCTTC
TRBV9	.	TRBJ1-1	.	CASSVAQVGTEAFF	TGTGCCAGCAGCGTAGCCCAGGTCGGGACTGAAGCTTTCTTT